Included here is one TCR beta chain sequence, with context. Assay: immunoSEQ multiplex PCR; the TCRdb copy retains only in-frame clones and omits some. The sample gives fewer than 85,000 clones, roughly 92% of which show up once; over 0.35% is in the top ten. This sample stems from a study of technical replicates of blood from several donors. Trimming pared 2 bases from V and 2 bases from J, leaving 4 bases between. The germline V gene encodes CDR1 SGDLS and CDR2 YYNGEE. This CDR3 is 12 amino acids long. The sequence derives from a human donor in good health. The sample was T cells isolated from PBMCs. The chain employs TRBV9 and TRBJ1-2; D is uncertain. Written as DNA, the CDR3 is TGTGCCAGCAGCGTCGTAAACTATGGCTACACCTTC. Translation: CASSVVNYGYTF.